Presented here are 24 T cell receptor beta chains from one specimen sequenced in a study of preoperative IRX-2 immunotherapy in early breast cancer. Sequencing was performed with immunoSEQ multiplex PCR; in TCRdb, only in-frame clones are kept and a portion is missing. The sample contains 40,000 to 45,000 clones, approximately 80% of which appear only once. Treatment in this sample: preoperative locoregional IRX-2 cytokine immunotherapy. Sequenced here: tumor tissue, sampled after IRX-2 immunotherapy. These receptor sequences come from a human donor with breast cancer.

The chain uses TRBV28 and TRBJ1-5, with D perhaps TRBD1 (5 bases). V was trimmed by 6 bases and J by 7 bases, leaving 10 bases between them. Germline CDR1 and CDR2: MDHEN and SYDVKM. The CDR3 sequence is 12 residues long. The CDR3 sequence: CASSGRDQPQHF. DNA of the CDR3: TGTGCCAGCAGCGGCCGGGACCAGCCCCAGCATTTT.

In its sample, this clone was seen a few times. The chain joins TRBV6-8 to TRBJ2-3; D is perhaps TRBD2 (7 bases). CDR1 and CDR2 (germline): MNHGY, SAAAGT. The length of the CDR3 is 14 residues. Between the trimmed V and J ends, which lost 10 bases and 1 base, there was a span of 15 bases. DNA for the CDR3: TGTGCCATCAGGGAGGGGGTCGGCACAGATACGCAGTATTTT. Amino acid sequence: CAIREGVGTDTQYF.

This rearrangement joins TRBV6-8 to TRBJ2-1; TRBD2 agrees at 9 bases. The CDR3 totals 16 residues. The germline V gene encodes CDR1 MNHGY and CDR2 SAAAGT. Losses at the gene ends were 1 base for V and 6 bases for J; bases not matched to a gene: 7. The CDR3 spells CASSYFPSGDLNEQFF. CDR3 bases: TGTGCCAGCAGTTACTTCCCTAGCGGGGATCTCAATGAGCAGTTCTTC.

This clone was seen more than once but under ten times. The chain uses TRBV6-8 and TRBJ2-7, with 9 bases matching TRBD1. This CDR3 has 15 residues. The V segment lost 6 bases and the J segment 4 bases; nucleotides outside the gene matches: 10. Per germline, CDR1 MNHGY and CDR2 SAAAGT. The CDR3 reads CASSGLGQGPYEQYF. The DNA for the CDR3 is TGTGCCAGCAGCGGTCTGGGACAGGGCCCTTACGAGCAGTACTTC.

The genes are TRBV19 and TRBJ1-1; D is undetermined. Germline assignment: CDR1 LNHDA and CDR2 SQIVND (reference sequence). The CDR3 covers 13 residues. The V and J ends lost 3 bases and 10 bases respectively, with 15 bases between them. CDR3 loop: CASSIQGPGVAFF. In nucleotides, the CDR3 is TGTGCCAGTAGTATTCAAGGACCTGGTGTAGCTTTCTTT.

V gene TRBV11-3 combines with J gene TRBJ1-5; D not certain. The CDR3 consists of 16 residues. Germline CDR1 SGHNT, CDR2 YENEEA. Between the trimmed V and J ends, which lost 2 bases and 2 bases, there was a span of 13 bases. The CDR3 region is CASSLQDSGGNQPQHF. Here the CDR3 DNA reads TGTGCCAGCAGCTTACAGGATTCTGGTGGCAATCAGCCCCAGCATTTT. Looking up the rest from reference TRBV11-3 and TRBJ1-5 gives the full variable domain: EAGVVQSPRYKIIEKKQPVAFWCNPISGHNTLYWYLQNLGQGPELLIRYENEEAVDDSQLPKDRFSAERLKGVDSTLKIQPAELGDSAVYLCASSLQDSGGNQPQHFGDGTRLSIL.

The chain has TRBV11-3 and TRBJ2-3; no clear D gene. This CDR3 region has 16 residues. The germline V gene encodes CDR1 SGHNT and CDR2 YENEEA. The V and J ends lost 4 bases and 1 base respectively, with 15 bases between them. The CDR3 sequence is CASSSGWVQGTDTQYF. For the CDR3, the DNA is TGTGCCAGCAGCTCCGGGTGGGTGCAAGGCACAGATACGCAGTATTTT.

This chain links TRBV5-1 with TRBJ2-2; 7 nucleotides align to TRBD1. J gave up 3 bases and V 1 base, and 0 bases lay outside the gene matches. Germline V gives CDR1 SGHRS, CDR2 YFSETQ. This CDR3 spans 14 amino acids. The CDR3 sequence is CASSLTGDTGELFF. The CDR3 DNA reads TGCGCCAGCAGCTTGACAGGGGACACCGGGGAGCTGTTTTTT. The variable domain in full, completed from reference TRBV5-1 and TRBJ2-2, reads KAGVTQTPRYLIKTRGQQVTLSCSPISGHRSVSWYQQTPGQGLQFLFEYFSETQRNKGNFPGRFSGRQFSNSRSEMNVSTLELGDSALYLCASSLTGDTGELFFGEGSRLTVL.

CDR3: CASSMGQGASEQYF. Here the CDR3 DNA reads TGTGCCAGTAGTATGGGACAGGGGGCATCCGAGCAGTACTTC. This sequence joins TRBV19 and TRBJ2-7; TRBD1 agrees at 12 bases. CDR1 and CDR2 from the germline V gene are LNHDA and SQIVND (reference sequence). Trimming removed 3 bases from V and 6 bases from J; junction bases left unmatched: 3. There are 14 residues in the CDR3. Full variable domain (rest looked up from reference TRBV19 and TRBJ2-7): DGGITQSPKYLFRKEGQNVTLSCEQNLNHDAMYWYRQDPGQGLRLIYYSQIVNDFQKGDIAEGYSVSREKKESFPLTVTSAQKNPTAFYLCASSMGQGASEQYFGPGTRLTVT.

The chain recombines TRBV29-1 with TRBJ2-3, with 13 bases matching TRBD2. V gave up 3 bases and J gave up 2 bases; unmatched junction bases: 2. Germline lookup yields CDR1 SQVTM and CDR2 ANQGSEA. This CDR3 spans 15 amino acids. This chain's CDR3 is CSVEGLAGHTDTQYF. The CDR3, as DNA: TGCAGCGTTGAGGGACTAGCGGGACACACAGATACGCAGTATTTT.

This clone was seen more than once but under ten times. V and J are TRBV18 and TRBJ2-1; D unresolved. Trimming pared 0 bases from V and 6 bases from J, leaving 6 bases between. CDR3 length equals 13 residues. Germline CDR1 is KGHSH and CDR2 is LQKENI. Written as DNA, the CDR3 is TGTGCCAGCTCACCACCGCAGGTCAATGAGCAGTTCTTC. This codes for CASSPPQVNEQFF.

This rearrangement joins TRBV14 to TRBJ1-2; a weak D match, TRBD1 (6 bases). V shed 5 bases and J shed 5 bases, with 12 bases lying between them. The germline V gene has CDR1 SGHDN and CDR2 FVKESK. This CDR3 is built from 13 residues. Here the CDR3 DNA reads TGTGCCAGCAGCGCCCGGGGGGCTTATGGCTACACCTTC. Its translation is CASSARGAYGYTF.

The chain combines TRBV6-8 with TRBJ2-3; 8 bases match TRBD2. CDR3 size: 15 residues. With 5 bases clipped from V and 2 bases from J, the junction kept 6 bases outside the gene matches. CDR1 is MNHGY, CDR2 SAAAGT, per germline. The CDR3 loop is CASSVLAGPTDTQYF. CDR3 nucleotides: TGTGCCAGCAGTGTCTTAGCGGGACCCACAGATACGCAGTATTTT.

Points on this clone: The DNA is omitted, as the CDR3 cannot be located on it reliably, and the CDR3 follows TCRdb's listing. The chain has TRBV28 and TRBJ1-2. The CDR3 adds up to 13 amino acids, both ends counted. In germline, CDR1 is MDHEN, CDR2 SYDVKM. CDR3 sequence: CASKFGSYGGYTF.

This clone was picked up a small number of times. The chain carries TRBV6-8 and TRBJ2-7; the match to TRBD2 covers 11 bases. The length of the CDR3 is 12 residues. The germline V gene has CDR1 MNHGY and CDR2 SAAAGT. The trim removed 8 bases at V and 10 bases at J, leaving 7 bases unmatched. CDR3 loop: CASSRTSGLQYF. In nucleotides, the CDR3 is TGTGCCAGCTCTCGGACTAGCGGGTTACAGTACTTC.

A remark on this clone: One end of the junction varies from germline; a read error may be responsible. This chain joins TRBV11-3 and TRBJ1-3; D gene unclear. The V gene's germline CDR1 is SGHNT and CDR2 YENEEA. There are 16 residues in the CDR3. In nucleotides, the CDR3 is TGTGCCAGCAGTTTAGACAACGGGGTTTCTGGAAACACCATATATTTT. It encodes CASSLDNGVSGNTIYF.

This clone showed up just a few times. The CDR3 bases are TGCAGCGTTGAAGAACAGGGGGAGGGGGTCCAGCATTTT. This gives the protein CSVEEQGEGVQHF. This sequence joins TRBV29-1 and TRBJ1-5, with 8 nucleotides matching TRBD1. This CDR3 contains 13 residues. Germline trimming cut 0 bases from V and 12 bases from J; bases unmatched to any gene: 7. Per germline, CDR1 SQVTM and CDR2 ANQGSEA. The variable domain in full, completed from reference TRBV29-1 and TRBJ1-5, reads SAVISQKPSRDICQRGTSLTIQCQVDSQVTMMFWYRQQPGQSLTLIATANQGSEATYESGFVIDKFPISRPNLTFSTLTVSNMSPEDSSIYLCSVEEQGEGVQHFGDGTRLSIL.

This clone showed up just once. This rearrangement joins TRBV29-1 to TRBJ1-2, with TRBD1 matching over 9 bases. The CDR3 is 13 residues long. The V and J ends lost 4 bases and 8 bases, in that order; junction bases with no gene match: 8. Germline V CDR1 and CDR2: SQVTM, ANQGSEA. The CDR3 loop reads CSVVVWDREGYTF. The CDR3 region has the DNA TGCAGCGTTGTAGTGTGGGACAGGGAGGGCTACACCTTC.

The V call is TRBV10-2, the J call TRBJ2-7; TRBD2 matches at 8 bases. Per germline, CDR1 WSHSY and CDR2 SAAADI. This CDR3 has 16 residues. V lost 3 bases, J lost 3 bases, and 10 bases stayed unmatched. The CDR3 coding sequence is TGCGCCAGCAGTGAAAGCCCCAGCGGGAGAATCTACGAGCAGTACTTC. Amino acid sequence: CASSESPSGRIYEQYF.

The J gene is TRBJ2-7, the V gene TRBV22-1; the DNA was not compared with TRBD2, the D call given in the table. TRBV22-1 counts as a pseudogene. The CDR3 contains 15 residues. CDR3 sequence reads: CASSSLAGGVYEQYF. The CDR3 region has the DNA TGTGCCAGCAGTTCCCTAGCGGGAGGAGTCTACGAGCAGTACTTC.

The gene calls are TRBV28 and TRBJ2-6; D not certain. CDR1 MDHEN and CDR2 SYDVKM come from the germline V gene. The CDR3 loop spans 12 amino acids. Trimming stripped 2 bases from V and 7 bases from J, with 3 bases between. The CDR3 spells CASSLLANVLTF. The CDR3 DNA reads as TGTGCCAGCAGTTTACTCGCCAACGTCCTGACTTTC.

V and J are TRBV12-5 and TRBJ1-1; D is perhaps TRBD1 (6 bases). The CDR3 covers 14 residues. Between the trimmed V and J ends, which lost 5 bases and 4 bases, there was a span of 14 bases. Germline lookup yields CDR1 LGHNT and CDR2 FRNRAP. CDR3 residues: CASGPGQHGTEAFF. The CDR3 region has the DNA TGTGCTAGTGGTCCCGGACAGCACGGCACTGAAGCTTTCTTT.

The chain employs TRBV4-2 and TRBJ2-5, with D perhaps TRBD1 or TRBD2 (6 bases each). Trimming left V 5 bases short and J 0 bases short, with 19 bases between. The V gene's germline CDR1 is LGHNA and CDR2 YNFKEQ. There are 17 residues in the CDR3. The CDR3 DNA is TGTGCCAGCAGCTTAGACTGGGGGGCGACGAACCAAGAGACCCAGTACTTC. The encoded protein is CASSLDWGATNQETQYF.

The genes are TRBV25-1 and TRBJ2-3; D tentatively reads TRBD1 or TRBD2 (5 bases each). The CDR3 runs 13 residues. Trimming removed 9 bases from V and 4 bases from J, with 14 bases in between. The germline V gene has CDR1 MGHDK and CDR2 SYGVNS. The CDR3 reads CASGTPGADTQYF. The CDR3 bases are TGTGCCAGTGGGACCCCTGGGGCAGATACGCAGTATTTT. The full variable domain, its missing parts supplied by reference TRBV25-1 and TRBJ2-3, is EADIYQTPRYLVIGTGKKITLECSQTMGHDKMYWYQQDPGMELHLIHYSYGVNSTEKGDLSSESTVSRIRTEHFPLTLESARPSHTSQYLCASGTPGADTQYFGPGTRLTVL.